The subject of this entry is one T cell receptor (beta chain). Its recognized antigen is unknown. Per-base qualities were not stored, and no clone one base away is much larger. Healthy HIV-negative adults with no recently reported acute infections or vaccinations were included as donors. Every donor was a Caucasian adult residing in Nashville, Tennessee, USA. CD4+ T cells were enriched by magnetic negative selection, after which naive cells were positively selected on CD45RA and the negative fraction was taken as the memory subset. After blood collection by leukapheresis, PBMCs were isolated using Ficoll-Histopaque density gradient centrifugation and then cryopreserved in the vapor phase of liquid nitrogen. Analytical flow cytometry was used to check the purity and quantity of each magnetically sorted T cell population. Each sorted fraction had its genomic DNA isolated and then quantified by UV absorbance on a Nanodrop 2000c.

Using the deep immunoSEQ assay, multiplex PCR amplified TCR CDR3 regions from genomic DNA. Genomic DNA extracted from each cell subset was distributed evenly over all wells of several immunoSEQ 96-well plates, and each plate served as one replicate. For sorted subsets, each replicate PCR was loaded with roughly 0.2 ug genomic DNA, equivalent to 25,000 to 30,000 T cell genomes. Purified libraries were measured with a Qubit 3.0 fluorometer, size-checked on a Bioanalyzer 2100, and measured again with the KAPA Library Quantification kit. Each immunoSEQ 96-well plate was sequenced on its own single-read 150-cycle Illumina NextSeq 550 flow cell. The paper's processing steps were these. Because only junctional sequences without quality scores were contained in the immunoSEQ output, filtering matching that applied to full-length reads could not be performed. To assign V/J genes and CDR3, sequences were annotated against IMGT germline references using PyIR, a Python wrapper for IgBLAST v1.9. Reads with weak V/J assignments (E-value above 1e-6), missing CDR3, stop codons, out-of-frame junctions, or ambiguous translated residues were removed. A V3J clonotype was defined by an identical inferred V gene, J gene, and CDR3 amino acid sequence. To compute the percentage overlap between repertoires, the number of shared unique clonotypes was divided by the size of the smaller repertoire. Repertoire richness was assessed with RTK rarefaction, the Chao1 estimator, and Recon v2.1 estimates of unobserved clonotypes. For all TCRbeta clonotypes obtained by the gDNA method from a handful of donors, generation probabilities were computed with OLGA. TCRdb mirrors the immuneACCESS table, restricted to in-frame sequences. Some clones are absent from its copies; in checked studies, under half trace to an unresolved V gene, and the reason for the others is unknown. V, J and clone size were drawn from that table, and D and trimming were deduced from the DNA. This sample has some 2.1 million clones in its table, and around 95% of those were observed once. The ten largest clones add up to 0.13% of the sample.

Trimming accounts for 5 bases at V and 0 bases at J, while the number of junction bases matched to no gene is 14. The germline V gene encodes CDR1 MGHRA and CDR2 YSYEKL. The CDR3, cysteine through phenylalanine, is 18 amino acids long. The read is trimmed to its CDR3 DNA, 54 bases read in frame from base 1. These data are taken from a study of shared clonotypes between healthy human individuals (TCRdb year 2020). Background on the whole study: A couple of women and three men aged 18 to 49 years were included in the cohort. Each donor's leukapheresis produced roughly between roughly 0.85 and 10 billion PBMCs. Libraries were prepared and TCR repertoires were sequenced by different laboratories using diverse techniques, in order to increase sequencing depth and limit assay-specific biases. For each donor, three plates each were used for CD4 naive and CD4 memory, two plates were used for CD8 naive, and one plate was used for CD8 memory. Blood TCR repertoires of five healthy adults were deeply sequenced to estimate repertoire size and the extent of clonotype sharing between individuals. Broad study findings and their caveats: Sampling was limited to blood, and TCR repertoires in tissue likely differ from TCR repertoires in blood. Sharing across a few donors was observed for 4.5% to 6.5% of naive CD4, around 3.5% of naive CD8, over 2% of memory CD4, and roughly 0.4% of memory CD8 clonotypes. Naive subsets generally had larger estimated clonotype richness than memory subsets. Pairwise subsampling indicated that sequencing depth was expected to affect the degree of clonotype sharing among donors. Incomplete sequencing was indicated by rarefaction of sorted-subset datasets, despite the large sequencing depth. Clonotypes shared by all four sorted-subset donors showed higher generation probabilities than non-shared clonotypes. The small number of donors limited the genetic and exposure-history diversity represented.

The sequence was collected from a man between 18 and 35 years old in good health. Rearrangement joined TRBV4-1 to TRBJ2-7, with 9 central nucleotides matching TRBD1. The sequenced sample was naive CD4+ T cells sorted from blood. The sample's cell subset or site, from its label and the paper: CD45RA+ positively selected. Here is the DNA: TGCGCCAGCAGCAAACAGGGTCCCGGGACAGGGATCTCCTACGAGCAGTACTTC. The translation is CASSKQGPGTGISYEQYF.